This T cell receptor beta chain was recovered during a study of blood T cell repertoires in COVID-19. Background on the study: Acute and convalescent COVID-19 specimens originated in the United States, Italy and Spain. T cells, B-cell-depleted T cells, or PBMCs supplied cDNA or gDNA.

Authors' data handling: It was from reference gene primer amplification that nucleated cell counts were estimated. Measured with immunoSEQ multiplex PCR; TCRdb has only the in-frame clones, and not every one. The V and J calls and clone size come from that table; D and trimming were worked out from the DNA. The table includes under 95,000 clones, around 90% detected once. CDR3 length equals 18 residues. J gave up 1 base and V 2 bases, and 11 bases lay outside the gene matches. The sample consisted of peripheral blood. The sequence was obtained from a woman in her forties or fifties in a cohort sampled during active COVID-19. The chain joins TRBV23-1 to TRBJ1-1, with 9 bases lining up with TRBD1. TRBV23-1 is classed as an ORF, of uncertain function. CDR3 DNA sequence: TGCGCCAGCAGTCAACTACGACTCTACAGGGGGCGGAACACTGAAGCTTTCTTT. Amino acid sequence: CASSQLRLYRGRNTEAFF.